A selection of T cell receptor beta chains follows, all from one sample in a study of persistence of HIV-infected CD4 T cells. Profiling relied on immunoSEQ multiplex PCR, and the TCRdb table lists in-frame clones only, not all of them. Seen here are tens of thousands of clones, 70% to 75% observed once, and the top ten hold under 2%. The antigens for these receptors are not known. The sequences come from CD4+ T cells sorted from PBMCs after approximately 19-hour stimulation, collected from a patient who received antiretroviral therapy. The source is an adult man with HIV who was CMV-seropositive. Both conserved end residues are part of each CDR3. D genes are given only for firm matches. Where a row states a size, it is once, few, many or the class of an expanded clone; other rows omit it.

j_gene	v_gene	d_gene	abundance	CDR3aa	CDR3nt
TRBJ2-2	TRBV7-9	NA	NA	CASSLTHSTGELFF	TGTGCCAGCAGCTTGACACATTCCACCGGGGAGCTGTTTTTT
TRBJ1-1	TRBV5-5	NA	NA	CASSLSLARNTEAFF	TGTGCCAGCAGCTTGTCTCTGGCTCGCAACACTGAAGCTTTCTTT
TRBJ1-4	TRBV2	NA	NA	CASKIEFNREGKLFF	TGTGCCAGCAAAATCGAATTTAACAGGGAAGGAAAACTGTTTTTT
TRBJ2-2	TRBV11-1	NA	NA	CASSFRGGTGELFF	TGTGCCAGCAGCTTCCGGGGAGGAACCGGGGAGCTGTTTTTT
TRBJ1-1	TRBV6-5	NA	NA	CASSYTEQGAEAFF	TGTGCCAGCAGTTACACCGAACAGGGAGCTGAAGCTTTCTTT
TRBJ1-2	TRBV7-9	NA	few	CASSREGLGGYTF	TGTGCCAGCAGCCGAGAGGGTTTGGGTGGCTACACCTTC
TRBJ2-3	TRBV6-5	NA	NA	CAGSGEARTDTQYF	TGTGCCGGATCAGGGGAGGCACGCACAGATACGCAGTATTTT
TRBJ1-1	TRBV6-1	NA	NA	CASTLNTEAFF	TGTGCCAGCACCTTGAACACTGAAGCTTTCTTT
TRBJ2-2	TRBV19	TRBD1	once	CASSSQNPGQGDTGELFF	TGTGCCAGTAGTTCGCAGAATCCGGGACAGGGAGACACCGGGGAGCTGTTTTTT
TRBJ1-5	TRBV7-8	NA	many	CASSPNAQGRLGVQPQHF	TGTGCCAGCAGCCCTAATGCCCAGGGACGGCTGGGGGTACAGCCCCAGCATTTT
TRBJ1-5	TRBV6-5	NA	NA	CASREETGYNQPQHF	TGTGCCAGCAGAGAGGAAACAGGGTACAATCAGCCCCAGCATTTT
TRBJ2-7	TRBV2	NA	NA	CASSLDGPYEQYF	TGTGCCAGCAGTCTTGACGGCCCCTACGAGCAGTACTTC
TRBJ1-1	TRBV3-1/TRBV3-2	NA	NA	CASSRGRQEAFF	TGTGCCAGCAGCCGGGGGAGACAGGAAGCTTTCTTT
TRBJ1-1	TRBV7-2	NA	NA	CASSLTVKTEAFF	TGTGCCAGCAGCTTAACGGTGAAAACTGAAGCTTTCTTT
TRBJ2-1	TRBV28	TRBD2	NA	CASSSFGGGRYEQFF	TGTGCCAGCAGTTCCTTCGGGGGGGGCCGGTATGAGCAGTTCTTC
TRBJ2-6	TRBV19	NA	NA	CASRSAGANVLTF	TGTGCCAGTAGGTCCGCTGGGGCCAACGTCCTGACTTTC
TRBJ1-4	TRBV28	NA	NA	CASSLYRPGRNEKLFF	TGTGCCAGCAGTTTATATCGCCCAGGGAGGAATGAAAAACTGTTTTTT
TRBJ1-5	TRBV5-6	TRBD1	NA	CASSSLDRSNQPQHF	TGTGCCAGCAGCTCCCTGGACAGGAGCAATCAGCCCCAGCATTTT
TRBJ1-1	TRBV7-8	TRBD1	NA	CASSSSPRDSKTEAFF	TGTGCCAGCAGCTCATCACCCCGGGACAGCAAAACTGAAGCTTTCTTT
TRBJ1-1	TRBV7-2	TRBD1	few	CASSLATGGVNTEAFF	TGTGCCAGCAGCTTAGCGACAGGGGGAGTGAACACTGAAGCTTTCTTT
TRBJ1-1	TRBV6-1	NA	NA	CASSDLGRANTEAFF	TGTGCCAGCAGTGACCTCGGACGGGCGAACACTGAAGCTTTCTTT
TRBJ2-2	TRBV2	TRBD2	few	CASRGTSGLTGELFF	TGTGCCAGCAGGGGGACTAGCGGGTTAACCGGGGAGCTGTTTTTT
TRBJ1-3	TRBV6-5	NA	few	CASSLTVPSGNTIYF	TGTGCCAGCAGTTTAACGGTACCCTCTGGAAACACCATATATTTT
TRBJ2-3	TRBV10-1	NA	NA	CASSDLTSTDTQYF	TGCGCCAGCAGTGACCTGACTAGCACAGATACGCAGTATTTT
TRBJ2-7	TRBV2	NA	NA	CASSYSYEQYF	TGTGCCAGCAGTTACTCCTACGAGCAGTACTTC
TRBJ1-6	TRBV7-9	TRBD1	NA	CASSSADRESSPLHF	TGTGCCAGCAGCTCGGCCGACAGGGAAAGCTCACCCCTCCACTTT
TRBJ2-2	TRBV5-1	NA	NA	CASSERWGLNTGELFF	TGCGCCAGCAGCGAAAGGTGGGGGCTGAACACCGGGGAGCTGTTTTTT
TRBJ1-4	TRBV28	NA	NA	CASSPRGVRHEKLFF	TGTGCCAGCAGTCCCCGGGGGGTTAGGCATGAAAAACTGTTTTTT
TRBJ1-2	TRBV5-5	TRBD1	NA	CASSLDLGQIRYGYTF	TGTGCCAGCAGCTTGGATCTGGGACAGATCCGCTATGGCTACACCTTC